Each of the 8 T cell receptor beta chains below was sequenced from the same sample in a study of blood T cell repertoires in COVID-19 (dated by TCRdb to about 2020). The library was made by the immunoSEQ multiplex PCR assay. TCRdb stores this immuneACCESS table with in-frame sequences only. Part of the clones is absent; in the studies checked, under half of the shortfall reflects unresolved V genes, and no reason is known for the rest. The sample has around 200,000 clones on record, around 83% of them singletons. The top ten hold approximately 6.2% of the sample. The material sequenced was peripheral blood. Receptors were obtained from a woman aged 40-49 years with acute or convalescent COVID-19.

J is TRBJ2-3 and V is TRBV30, with D tentatively TRBD2 (6 bases). The germline V gene encodes CDR1 GTSNPN and CDR2 SVGIG (reference sequence). The CDR3 is 14 amino acids. V was cut by 4 bases and J by 2 bases, with 13 bases left in between. For the CDR3, the DNA is TGTGCCTGGAATCGGCTAGCGTACACAGATACGCAGTATTTT. Translation gives CAWNRLAYTDTQYF.

This clone was detected a few times. The chain carries TRBV5-1 and TRBJ1-1; no clear D gene. The CDR3 contains 14 residues. CDR1 SGHRS and CDR2 YFSETQ come from the germline V gene. V was pared by 3 bases and J by 3 bases, with 12 bases between. For the CDR3, the DNA is TGCGCCAGCAGCTCGGGTATGTTGGACACTGAAGCTTTCTTT. Protein product: CASSSGMLDTEAFF.

The CDR3 nucleotides are TGTGCCAGCAGCTTCCCCAGCGCTGAGACCCAGTACTTC. It codes for CASSFPSAETQYF. The J gene is TRBJ2-5, the V gene TRBV7-9; D gene ambiguous. Trimming pared 3 bases from V and 5 bases from J, leaving 10 bases between. Germline V CDR1 and CDR2: SEHNR, FQNEAQ (reference sequence). The CDR3 length is 13 residues. Looking up the rest from reference TRBV7-9 and TRBJ2-5 gives the full variable domain: DTGVSQNPRHKITKRGQNVTFRCDPISEHNRLYWYRQTLGQGPEFLTYFQNEAQLEKSRLLSDRFSAERPKGSFSTLEIQRTEQGDSAMYLCASSFPSAETQYFGPGTRLLVL.

V usage is TRBV24-1 and J usage is TRBJ2-1; 11 bases match TRBD2. This CDR3 region has 16 residues. Germline CDR1 is KGHDR and CDR2 is SFDVKD. Losses at the gene ends were 9 bases for V and 7 bases for J; bases not matched to a gene: 13. The CDR3 bases are TGTGCCACCTCCTCTTATAGCGGGGGGGCGCTTAATGAGCAGTTCTTC. Protein product: CATSSYSGGALNEQFF.

The chain recombines TRBV28 with TRBJ2-2; D gene unclear. In germline, CDR1 is MDHEN, CDR2 SYDVKM. V lost 5 bases and J lost 2, with 9 bases in between. The CDR3 length is 14 residues. CDR3 residues: CASSPTINTGELFF. The CDR3 coding sequence is TGTGCCAGCAGTCCCACTATAAACACCGGGGAGCTGTTTTTT.

The chain links TRBV28 to TRBJ2-3, with TRBD2 matching over 7 bases. With V trimmed by 7 bases and J by 7 bases, 14 bases remained unmatched. The germline gives CDR1 MDHEN, CDR2 SYDVKM. The CDR3 is made up of 15 amino acids. CDR3 DNA: TGTGCCAGCACCCCTGGCGCGGGAGTAAAAAATACGCAGTATTTT. Translation: CASTPGAGVKNTQYF.

The chain combines TRBV5-1 with TRBJ2-7; 10 bases fit TRBD1. Germline V gene sequence: CDR1 SGHRS, CDR2 YFSETQ. The CDR3 runs to 14 residues. The junction had 3 bases not matched to a gene; V was cut back by 3 bases and J by 3 bases. The CDR3, as DNA: TGCGCCAGCAGCTCCGGGACAGGGGTCTACGAGCAGTACTTC. This encodes CASSSGTGVYEQYF.

The chain combines TRBV6-5 with TRBJ1-2; D is uncertain. Trimming removed 5 bases from V and 4 bases from J, with 8 bases in between. The length of the CDR3 is 12 residues. The germline gives CDR1 MNHEY, CDR2 SVGAGI. The CDR3 region is CASSKHLYGYTF. The CDR3 DNA is TGTGCCAGCAGTAAGCACCTCTATGGCTACACCTTC.